This T cell receptor beta chain was sequenced for a study of beta chain features in type 1 diabetes. Points on this clone: Its antigen is not identified.

The CDR3 loop spans 13 amino acids. Trimming shortened V by 4 bases and J by 8 bases, and 12 bases separated the two germline ends. Looked up from germline, CDR1 is SGHRS and CDR2 is YFSETQ. Findings and caveats of the study: In patients and controls equally, PCR might favor templates that are shorter. In type 1 diabetes patients, VDJ junctions had fewer insertions; deletions at these junctions were more frequent.

Expressed TCRB transcripts were sequenced because the isolated RNA had all been reverse transcribed beforehand. Assay: immunoSEQ multiplex PCR; the TCRdb copy retains only in-frame clones and omits some. The repertoire holds some 500,000 clones, over 10% seen once, with 0.045% to 0.05% in the top ten. V is TRBV5-1 and J is TRBJ1-4; D might be TRBD1 (6 bases). The sequenced sample was naive CD4+ T cells from blood. The TCR comes from a woman aged 18-30 years in good health. The CDR3 nucleotides read TGCGCCAGCAGCCGTGACGGACAGGAAAAACTGTTTTTT. Translating it yields CASSRDGQEKLFF.